The rows below give T cell receptor beta chains drawn from one sample of a study of CD8 T cells in Susac syndrome. MiXCR was run by TCRdb on the immunoSEQ multiplex PCR reads, yielding one entry per CDR3 protein. Among about 170,000 distinct CDR3 sequences, more than 95% were seen once, and the ten largest hold around 0.12%. The sample consisted of CD4+ T cells from PBMCs. The receptors were gathered from a human donor with Susac syndrome. The CDR3 runs from the conserved cysteine through the conserved F or W. The order of the fields is V gene, CDR3 protein.

>TRBV7-9
CASSSSTSGLVGTQYF
>TRBV30
CAWTRQDMNTEAFF
>TRBV18
CASATDTGELFF
>TRBV5-1
CASSSSVGWDIQYF
>TRBV3-1
CASSPERGTYEQYF
>TRBV5-6
CASSLGGSGRTYEQYF
>TRBV29-1
CSVAPSGSYEQYF
>TRBV29-1
CSVRGGVNTGELFF
>TRBV28
CASSFARAYNEQFF
>TRBV29-1
CSVSSSPETQYF
>TRBV18
CASSPRDRAEQYF
>TRBV24-1
CATSDSGPLQFF
>TRBV12-3/TRBV12-4
CASSQITGREQFF
>TRBV9
CASTPKGEDTGELFF
>TRBV5-6
CASSPLTPRDRGGYGYTF
>TRBV18
CASSPRAAGSYNEQFF
>TRBV10-3
CAVWDTEETQYF
>TRBV12-3/TRBV12-4
CASSFVDPSTDTQYF
>TRBV20-1
CSAGRTGGLGETQYF
>TRBV5-4
CASSLEGPRETQYF
>TRBV25-1
CASSLTGGGANEQFF
>TRBV29-1
CSATVTEAFF